This is a list of T cell receptor beta chains from one sample in a study of shared clonotypes between healthy human individuals. Data came from immunoSEQ multiplex PCR; TCRdb stores just in-frame clones and leaves some out. The data show some 1.5 million clones, with approximately 98% seen just once and about 0.45% held by the top ten. Sequenced material: naive CD4+ T cells sorted from blood. These receptors came from a man aged 25 to 45 in good health. The CDR3 runs from the conserved cysteine through the conserved F or W. A D gene is named only where the DNA matches it firmly. Expanded clones are given a class, and other clones once, few, many or no size at all.

clone_size: .; j_call: TRBJ1-1; d_call: .; v_call: TRBV30; cdr3_nt: TGTGCCTGGAAACCAGGTTTGTGGAACACTGAAGCTTTCTTT; cdr3_aa: CAWKPGLWNTEAFF
clone_size: .; j_call: TRBJ2-5; d_call: .; v_call: TRBV19; cdr3_nt: TGTGCCAGTAGTGCGGGAAGGCGGGAGACCCAGTACTTC; cdr3_aa: CASSAGRRETQYF
clone_size: .; j_call: TRBJ2-2; d_call: .; v_call: TRBV7-3; cdr3_nt: TGTGCCAGCAGCTTAAGACTACAGAACACCGGGGAGCTGTTTTTT; cdr3_aa: CASSLRLQNTGELFF
clone_size: .; j_call: TRBJ1-5; d_call: TRBD1; v_call: TRBV2; cdr3_nt: TGTGCCAGCAGCGGAGGTCAGGGGGCAGTTCAGCCCCAGCATTTT; cdr3_aa: CASSGGQGAVQPQHF
clone_size: .; j_call: TRBJ2-1; d_call: TRBD2; v_call: TRBV18; cdr3_nt: TGTGCCAGCTCACCATTGGTAGGCGGGAGGGCCAGGAGTGAGCAGTTCTTC; cdr3_aa: CASSPLVGGRARSEQFF
clone_size: .; j_call: TRBJ2-3; d_call: .; v_call: TRBV7-2; cdr3_nt: TGTGCCAGCAGCTTTAATAGGGCAGATACGCAGTATTTT; cdr3_aa: CASSFNRADTQYF
clone_size: once; j_call: TRBJ2-7; d_call: .; v_call: TRBV10-2; cdr3_nt: TGCGCCAGCAGTGTTGCCGGATCTATGGTATCCTACGAGCAGTACTTC; cdr3_aa: CASSVAGSMVSYEQYF
clone_size: once; j_call: TRBJ2-7; d_call: .; v_call: TRBV14; cdr3_nt: TGTGCCAGCAGCGGACTAAGAAACGAGCAGTACTTC; cdr3_aa: CASSGLRNEQYF
clone_size: .; j_call: TRBJ2-1; d_call: TRBD2; v_call: TRBV27; cdr3_nt: TGTGCCAGCAGTCCCTCGAGGGAGCGGGGAACCTACAATGAGCAGTTCTTC; cdr3_aa: CASSPSRERGTYNEQFF
clone_size: .; j_call: TRBJ1-3; d_call: .; v_call: TRBV5-1; cdr3_nt: TGCGCCAGTAGGACAGACTTCTCTGGAAACACCATATATTTT; cdr3_aa: CASRTDFSGNTIYF
clone_size: .; j_call: TRBJ2-2; d_call: .; v_call: TRBV5-1; cdr3_nt: TGCGCCAGCAGCTTGGCTGCTAACACCGGGGAGCTGTTTTTT; cdr3_aa: CASSLAANTGELFF
clone_size: .; j_call: TRBJ2-1; d_call: TRBD2; v_call: TRBV18; cdr3_nt: TGTGCCAGCTCACAGCGGGAGAGATACAATGAGCAGTTCTTC; cdr3_aa: CASSQRERYNEQFF
clone_size: .; j_call: TRBJ2-5; d_call: TRBD2; v_call: TRBV5-5; cdr3_nt: TGTGCCAGCACCAGCGGACTAGCGGGAGTGAGGGAGACCCAGTACTTC; cdr3_aa: CASTSGLAGVRETQYF
clone_size: few; j_call: TRBJ2-3; d_call: .; v_call: TRBV18; cdr3_nt: TGTGCCAGCTCACCATACAGGGGCACAGATACGCAGTATTTT; cdr3_aa: CASSPYRGTDTQYF
clone_size: .; j_call: TRBJ2-7; d_call: TRBD1; v_call: TRBV5-6; cdr3_nt: TGTGCCAGCAGCTTGGCCGAGTGGTGGGACAGGGGGTTCTACGAGCAGTACTTC; cdr3_aa: CASSLAEWWDRGFYEQYF
clone_size: .; j_call: TRBJ2-1; d_call: .; v_call: TRBV27; cdr3_nt: TGTGCCAGTAAAACCCAAGTTCGGACGTCCGTCTCCTACAATGAGCAGTTCTTC; cdr3_aa: CASKTQVRTSVSYNEQFF
clone_size: .; j_call: TRBJ1-3; d_call: .; v_call: TRBV10-3; cdr3_nt: TGTGCCATCAATAAACAGGGCTCCTCTGGAAACACCATATATTTT; cdr3_aa: CAINKQGSSGNTIYF
clone_size: .; j_call: TRBJ2-3; d_call: .; v_call: TRBV7-2; cdr3_nt: TGTGCCAGCAGCGCGCTCACAGATACGCAGTATTTT; cdr3_aa: CASSALTDTQYF
clone_size: once; j_call: TRBJ2-7; d_call: .; v_call: TRBV6-1; cdr3_nt: TGTGCCAGCAGTGATTGGCAGCATTCCTACGAGCAGTACTTC; cdr3_aa: CASSDWQHSYEQYF
clone_size: .; j_call: TRBJ1-1; d_call: TRBD1; v_call: TRBV27; cdr3_nt: TGTGCCAGCAGTTTATCCACAGGGGGCAACACTGAAGCTTTCTTT; cdr3_aa: CASSLSTGGNTEAFF
clone_size: .; j_call: TRBJ2-1; d_call: .; v_call: TRBV10-1; cdr3_nt: TGCGCCAGCAGTGACAACTACAATGAGCAGTTCTTC; cdr3_aa: CASSDNYNEQFF
clone_size: .; j_call: TRBJ2-7; d_call: TRBD1; v_call: TRBV7-2; cdr3_nt: TGTGCCAGCAGCTTAGTTGGGCAGGGGGCCTACGAGCAGTACTTC; cdr3_aa: CASSLVGQGAYEQYF